The TCR beta chain described here comes from a study of blood T cell repertoires in COVID-19. In the study overall: T cells, B-cell-depleted T cells, or PBMCs provided the cDNA or gDNA that served as material.

A single count supports this clone. Original handling: Nucleated cell number was recorded as an estimate derived from reference gene primer amplification. The protocol was immunoSEQ multiplex PCR, while the TCRdb copy is restricted to in-frame clones and leaves out a portion. Clone size and V and J calls were adopted from that table, with D and trimming inferred from the DNA. The table shows tens of thousands of clones, with around 89% occurring only once. This CDR3 spans 14 amino acids. CDR1 is LNHDA and CDR2 is SQIVND in the germline V gene (reference sequence). V was clipped by 5 bases and J by 0 bases, with 10 bases between them.

The origin of this receptor is a woman over 75 with active or convalescent COVID-19. The gene calls are TRBV19 and TRBJ2-5, with TRBD2 as a possible D gene (5 bases). Input material: peripheral blood. CDR3 coding DNA: TGTGCCAGTAGTTCCAAGCGGAACCAAGAGACCCAGTACTTC. Its protein is CASSSKRNQETQYF.